This T cell receptor (beta chain) was observed in a study of long-term antiretroviral therapy in people with HIV. General study points: Someone took the blood between about 2003 and 2018, maybe while older ART regimens were in use.

Sequencing relied on immunoSEQ assay v3.0, run at survey level. TCRdb keeps only in-frame clones here, not all; method: immunoSEQ multiplex PCR. This sample carries around 30,000 clones, 95% of them seen once, and the ten largest clones take around 7.4%. Every participant gave one or more pre-ART and two or more post-ART PBMC samples. Each HIV-infected participant was given treatment in the United States. About this clone itself: Its antigen is as yet unknown.

The clonotype was recovered from a man aged 30-40 years with HIV. The material sequenced was unsorted PBMCs, taken 5.3 years after starting antiretroviral therapy.

In nucleotides, the CDR3 is TGTGCCATCGCGCTAAGGGACGACACCGGGGAGCTGTTTTTT. As protein: CAIALRDDTGELFF. This rearrangement joins TRBV10-3 to TRBJ2-2, with D perhaps being TRBD1 or TRBD2 (5 bases each). The germline CDR1 and CDR2 sequences are ENHRY and SYGVKD. The CDR3 contains 14 residues. The V end lost 8 bases, the J end lost 3 bases, and 13 bases lay between the germline ends.